These 23 T cell receptor beta chains share one sample of origin, sequenced in a study of early T cells in non-severe SARS-CoV-2 infection. One entry per CDR3 protein, called by TCRdb with MiXCR from the 5' RACE reads. In the table there are tens of thousands of distinct CDR3 sequences, roughly 13% of which are singletons. Source material: whole blood. All receptors derive from an adult who was a healthcare worker with PCR-confirmed SARS-CoV-2 infection or an uninfected control (not recorded which).

This clonotype was recorded a few times. The chain combines TRBV20-1 with TRBJ1-1; D perhaps matches TRBD1 (6 bases). Germline values: CDR1 DFQATT, CDR2 SNEGSKA (reference sequence). This CDR3 has 12 residues. The V end lost 3 bases, the J end lost 11 bases, and 16 bases lay between the germline ends. CDR3 coding DNA: TGCAGTGCTAGCGTAGACAGGCACGGTGCTTTCTTT. This translates into CSASVDRHGAFF.

A few counts support this clonotype. The chain uses TRBV2 and TRBJ1-6; 10 nucleotides line up with TRBD1. In germline, CDR1 is SNHLY, CDR2 FYNNEI. V was clipped by 10 bases and J by 14 bases; unmatched bases: 17. The CDR3 has 15 amino acids. CDR3 region: CATIIRDRGPGALHF. The DNA of the CDR3 is TGTGCCACTATCATCCGGGACAGGGGCCCGGGGGCCCTCCACTTT.

This clonotype was seen many times. V and J are TRBV7-2 and TRBJ1-2, with D unresolved. With 5 bases removed from V and 2 bases from J, the gap between germline ends came to 9 bases. Germline V gives CDR1 SGHTA, CDR2 FQGNSA. The CDR3 is made up of 13 amino acids. The CDR3 bases are TGTGCCAGCAGCCACACAGCGAACTATGGCTACACCTTC. Translating it yields CASSHTANYGYTF.

This clonotype has a handful of counts. This chain links TRBV3-1 with TRBJ1-2; D uncertain. CDR3 length equals 11 residues. CDR1 is LGHDT, CDR2 YNNKEL, per germline (reference sequence). The V end lost 3 bases, the J end lost 4 bases, and 3 bases lay between the germline ends. The CDR3: CASSQFYGYTF. For the CDR3, the DNA is TGTGCCAGCAGCCAGTTCTATGGCTACACCTTC.

This clonotype was observed many times. This sequence joins TRBV6-2 or TRBV6-3 and TRBJ2-2; a possible D gene is TRBD2 (6 bases). This CDR3 is 16 amino acids long. CDR1 is MNHEY, CDR2 SVGEGT, per germline. Trimming shortened V by 4 bases and J by 0 bases, and 12 bases separated the two germline ends. The CDR3 coding sequence is TGTGCCAGCAGTTCCCAGGGACTGGCGAACACCGGGGAGCTGTTTTTT. It encodes CASSSQGLANTGELFF.

The chain has TRBV5-1 and TRBJ1-1, with D possibly being TRBD1 (6 bases). Germline values: CDR1 SGHRS, CDR2 YFSETQ. With 3 bases removed from V and 2 bases from J, the gap between germline ends came to 14 bases. The CDR3 loop spans 15 amino acids. The CDR3 region has the DNA TGCGCCAGCAGCTCCCTGACAGGTCCTAACACTGAAGCTTTCTTT. Its protein is CASSSLTGPNTEAFF.

In this sample, this clonotype turned up many times. The genes are TRBV11-3 and TRBJ2-2; TRBD1 is a possible D gene (6 bases). V was shortened by 0 bases and J by 2 bases, with 16 bases between the two germline ends. CDR1 and CDR2 from the germline V gene are SGHNT and YENEEA. The CDR3 spans 18 residues. The CDR3 here is CASSLDKWGLNNTGELFF. CDR3 DNA sequence: TGTGCCAGCAGCTTAGATAAGTGGGGGCTGAATAACACCGGGGAGCTGTTTTTT.

The rearrangement links TRBV3-1 to TRBJ2-5; TRBD2 is a possible D gene (6 bases). The germline V gene has CDR1 LGHDT and CDR2 YNNKEL (reference sequence). This CDR3 contains 13 residues. Trimming cost V 7 bases and J 3 bases, with 12 bases left between them. As DNA, the CDR3 is TGTGCCAGCAAAGGGTCGGGAGAAGAGACCCAGTACTTC. The encoded protein is CASKGSGEETQYF.

This clonotype was recorded a few times. This sequence joins TRBV2 and TRBJ1-2; 9 nucleotides agree with TRBD1. The germline CDR1 and CDR2 sequences are SNHLY and FYNNEI. The CDR3 consists of 13 residues. Trimming took 6 bases from V and 7 from J; bases not matched to a gene: 6. CDR3 residues: CASSAGTGTGYTF. CDR3 sequence (DNA): TGTGCCAGCAGCGCCGGGACAGGGACTGGCTACACCTTC. Filled out from reference TRBV2 and TRBJ1-2, the complete variable domain reads EPEVTQTPSHQVTQMGQEVILRCVPISNHLYFYWYRQILGQKVEFLVSFYNNEISEKSEIFDDQFSVERPDGSNFTLKIRSTKLEDSAMYFCASSAGTGTGYTFGSGTRLTVV.

As concerns this clonotype: The conserved phenylalanine or tryptophan is not found at the CDR3 terminus, so this likely reflects a read error. The chain employs TRBV7-9 and TRBJ2-3; D gene unclear. The CDR3 length is 11 residues. Germline values: CDR1 SEHNR, CDR2 FQNEAQ (reference sequence). V lost 2 bases to trimming and J lost 5 bases, with 2 bases between them. The CDR3: CASSLQDTQYL. The CDR3 DNA sequence: TGTGCCAGCAGCTTACAAGATACGCAGTATCTT.

This clonotype came up many times. The V and J genes are TRBV6-6 and TRBJ2-7; 10 bases match TRBD2. The CDR3 is 16 amino acids. The J segment lost 2 bases and the V segment lost 0 bases, leaving 4 bases of the junction unmatched. Germline V gives CDR1 MNHNY, CDR2 SVGAGI (reference sequence). CDR3 residues: CASSYSTSGVTYEQYF. In DNA form, the CDR3 reads TGTGCCAGCAGTTACTCCACTAGCGGGGTGACCTACGAGCAGTACTTC.

J is TRBJ2-2 and V is TRBV4-1; D perhaps matches TRBD1 (6 bases). The germline gives CDR1 MGHRA, CDR2 YSYEKL. With 4 bases removed from V and 3 bases from J, the gap between germline ends came to 15 bases. CDR3 length: 16 amino acids. CDR3 sequence: CASSRPAGAYTGELFF. CDR3 sequence (DNA): TGCGCCAGCAGCCGCCCTGCAGGGGCTTACACCGGGGAGCTGTTTTTT.

This chain connects TRBV20-1 to TRBJ2-2; D not resolved. Germline V lookup: CDR1 DFQATT, CDR2 SNEGSKA (reference sequence). The CDR3 covers 13 residues. Trimming pared 3 bases from V and 1 base from J, leaving 6 bases between. The CDR3 sequence: CSARAWNTGELFF. CDR3 coding DNA: TGCAGTGCTAGGGCGTGGAACACCGGGGAGCTGTTTTTT.

In its sample, this clonotype was seen many times. The genes are TRBV20-1 and TRBJ1-1; D not resolved. The CDR3 runs to 13 residues. Trimming took off 1 base at V and 7 bases at J, with 13 bases between the two ends. Germline V gives CDR1 DFQATT, CDR2 SNEGSKA (reference sequence). CDR3 sequence (DNA): TGCAGTGCTAGAGTCGAGAATCTCTATGAAGCTTTCTTT. Translation gives CSARVENLYEAFF.

This chain uses TRBV6-1 with TRBJ2-7; D is perhaps TRBD1 (6 bases). The CDR3 covers 16 residues. Trimming shortened V by 8 bases and J by 1 base, and 21 bases separated the two germline ends. Germline loops: CDR1 MNHNS, CDR2 SASEGT. In DNA, the CDR3 is TGTGCCAGCCTTCCTGTCCAGGGGCGACTATCCTACGAGCAGTACTTC. This sequence encodes CASLPVQGRLSYEQYF.

This clonotype appeared many times. V gene TRBV20-1 combines with J gene TRBJ2-1; 14 positions agree with TRBD2. V shed 6 bases, J shed 9 bases, and the junction held 10 bases outside the gene matches. The CDR3 has 15 amino acids. Germline V gene sequence: CDR1 DFQATT, CDR2 SNEGSKA (reference sequence). The CDR3: CSASGTSGRNGEQFF. The CDR3 nucleotides read TGCAGTGCCAGCGGGACTAGCGGGAGAAATGGTGAGCAGTTCTTC.

This clonotype appeared many times. This sequence joins TRBV6-4 and TRBJ1-6; TRBD1 matches at 12 bases. Germline assignment: CDR1 MRHNA and CDR2 SNTAGT. This CDR3 is 15 amino acids long. The trim removed 7 bases at V and 16 bases at J, leaving 14 bases unmatched. The CDR3 loop reads CASTRDRGPIRGLHF. CDR3 nucleotide sequence: TGTGCCAGCACAAGGGACAGGGGGCCTATAAGGGGACTCCACTTT.

In its sample, this clonotype was seen many times. The chain couples TRBV6-2 or TRBV6-3 to TRBJ1-2, with TRBD1 matching 7 bases. Per the germline V gene, CDR1 is MNHEY and CDR2 is SVGEGT. J gave up 6 bases and V 8 bases, and 9 bases lay outside the gene matches. The CDR3 covers 13 residues. CDR3 sequence (DNA): TGTGCCAGCGGAGCCGGGACAGAGAATGGCTACACCTTC. This translates into CASGAGTENGYTF.

This rearrangement joins TRBV29-1 to TRBJ1-1; 7 bases match TRBD1. Trimming at V came to 2 bases and at J to 0 bases, leaving 3 bases not matched to a gene. Germline V gene lookup returns CDR1 SQVTM and CDR2 ANQGSEA. This CDR3 comprises 14 residues. This CDR3 is CSVELGQVNTEAFF. The CDR3 DNA is TGCAGCGTTGAATTAGGACAGGTGAACACTGAAGCTTTCTTT.

This clonotype appeared a few times. This chain links TRBV9 with TRBJ2-1, with 7 bases aligning to TRBD1. CDR1 is SGDLS, CDR2 YYNGEE, per germline. After removal of 4 bases from V and 10 bases from J, the junction contained 2 bases not matched to a gene. CDR3 length equals 11 residues. CDR3 coding DNA: TGTGCCAGCAGCCCGGACAGGGAGCAGTTCTTC. As protein: CASSPDREQFF. Using reference TRBV9 and TRBJ2-1 for the parts outside the CDR3, the full variable domain is DSGVTQTPKHLITATGQRVTLRCSPRSGDLSVYWYQQSLDQGLQFLIQYYNGEERAKGNILERFSAQQFPDLHSELNLSSLELGDSALYFCASSPDREQFFGPGTRLTVL.

The CDR3 DNA reads TGTGCCAGCAGCCAAGATTTGGCAGAGAACACTGAAGCTTTCTTT. Translation: CASSQDLAENTEAFF. This chain links TRBV4-2 with TRBJ1-1, with unresolved D. The CDR3 has 15 amino acids. CDR1 LGHNA and CDR2 YNFKEQ come from the germline V gene. V was trimmed by 0 bases and J by 1 base, leaving 9 bases between them.

This clonotype has ten or more counts. The chain joins TRBV20-1 to TRBJ2-3; no firm D call. This CDR3 has 14 amino acids. The germline gives CDR1 DFQATT, CDR2 SNEGSKA (reference sequence). The germline V and J ends were trimmed by 3 bases and 4 bases, with 14 bases remaining between them. The CDR3 nucleotides are TGCAGTGCTAGGAGAAGACTGGCGGCAGATACGCAGTATTTT. Its protein is CSARRRLAADTQYF.

CDR3 sequence reads: CASSEGVGSEKLFF. The CDR3 DNA reads TGTGCCAGCAGCGAAGGGGTTGGGAGTGAAAAACTGTTTTTT. This rearrangement joins TRBV9 to TRBJ1-4; D may be TRBD1 (5 bases). This CDR3 is built from 14 residues. V lost 3 bases to trimming and J lost 7 bases, with 13 bases between them. In germline, CDR1 is SGDLS, CDR2 YYNGEE.